This T cell receptor beta chain was identified during a study of T cells in tuberculosis. The CDR3 is made up of 12 amino acids. The germline V and J ends were trimmed by 3 bases and 6 bases, with 8 bases remaining between them. From germline, CDR1 is MDHEN and CDR2 SYDVKM. Assay: immunoSEQ multiplex PCR; the TCRdb copy retains only in-frame clones and omits some. Seen here are some 28,000 clones, roughly 90% observed once, and the top ten hold approximately 5.9%. This TCR came from a donor between 10 and 35 years old with latent tuberculosis or without tuberculosis infection. Input material: PBMCs. This chain joins TRBV28 and TRBJ1-2, with D possibly being TRBD1 (5 bases). The chain's CDR3 is CASSFGGDGYTF. As DNA, the CDR3 is TGTGCCAGCAGTTTCGGGGGGGATGGCTACACCTTC.